The 15 T cell receptor beta chains presented below share a single source sample, sequenced in a study of lymphopenia after photon versus proton radiotherapy. The assay was immunoSEQ multiplex PCR, and TCRdb's table has in-frame clones only and misses some. The table records around 42,000 clones, 85% of them present only once. The starting material was peripheral blood, obtained from a patient treated with photon-based radiotherapy. The receptors were gathered from a man between 35 and 55 years old with gastric cancer.

The chain couples TRBV12-5 to TRBJ1-4; tentative D call: TRBD1 (6 bases). The germline V and J ends were trimmed by 0 bases and 4 bases, with 12 bases remaining between them. Germline-derived CDR1 and CDR2 are LGHNT and FRNRAP. This CDR3 has 16 amino acids. CDR3 in amino acids: CASGLVSGGGNEKLFF. In DNA form, the CDR3 reads TGTGCTAGTGGTTTGGTATCCGGGGGCGGTAATGAAAAACTGTTTTTT.

The rearrangement uses TRBV5-4 and TRBJ2-3; D possibly corresponds to TRBD2 (6 bases). This CDR3 spans 15 amino acids. Trimming left V 4 bases short and J 2 bases short, with 14 bases between. Germline CDR1 and CDR2: SGHNT and YYREEE (reference sequence). The CDR3 loop is CASSPGAGNTDTQYF. CDR3 DNA: TGTGCCAGCAGCCCCGGGGCGGGGAACACAGATACGCAGTATTTT. The variable domain in full, with the rest retrieved from reference TRBV5-4 and TRBJ2-3, is ETGVTQSPTHLIKTRGQQVTLRCSSQSGHNTVSWYQQALGQGPQFIFQYYREEENGRGNFPPRFSGLQFPNYSSELNVNALELDDSALYLCASSPGAGNTDTQYFGPGTRLTVL.

This chain connects TRBV30 to TRBJ1-2; D perhaps matches TRBD1 (5 bases). The CDR3 totals 15 residues. Germline CDR1 and CDR2: GTSNPN and SVGIG (reference sequence). V was trimmed by 2 bases and J by 1 base, leaving 14 bases between them. The CDR3 DNA reads as TGTGCCTGGAGTATGGGTGGACATTTTAACTATGGCTACACCTTC. Amino acid sequence: CAWSMGGHFNYGYTF.

The genes are TRBV7-6 and TRBJ2-1; D not resolved. Deletions cut 0 bases from V and 2 bases from J, with 17 bases between. Per the germline V gene, CDR1 is SGHVS and CDR2 is FNYEAQ. The CDR3 covers 18 residues. The CDR3 nucleotides read TGTGCCAGCAGCTTAGCGTCGTCATTAGTAATAACCTACAATGAGCAGTTCTTC. Encoded protein: CASSLASSLVITYNEQFF.

The rearrangement uses TRBV13 and TRBJ2-1, with a tentative D call TRBD1 (6 bases). V lost 0 bases and J 0 bases, leaving 12 bases between the germline ends. Per the germline V gene, CDR1 is PRHDT and CDR2 is FYEKMQ (reference sequence). The CDR3 extends over 17 amino acids. The CDR3 here is CASSLGGTPSSYNEQFF. CDR3 coding DNA: TGTGCCAGCAGCTTAGGCGGGACACCAAGCTCCTACAATGAGCAGTTCTTC.

The chain uses TRBV11-3 and TRBJ2-3; D is unresolved. V dropped 1 base and J dropped 7 bases, with 12 bases sitting between them. The CDR3 loop spans 14 amino acids. Per germline, CDR1 SGHNT and CDR2 YENEEA. This CDR3 is CASSLGAETYTQYF. CDR3 DNA sequence: TGTGCCAGCAGCTTAGGAGCCGAGACTTATACGCAGTATTTT. The full variable domain, its missing parts supplied by reference TRBV11-3 and TRBJ2-3, is EAGVVQSPRYKIIEKKQPVAFWCNPISGHNTLYWYLQNLGQGPELLIRYENEEAVDDSQLPKDRFSAERLKGVDSTLKIQPAELGDSAVYLCASSLGAETYTQYFGPGTRLTVL.

This clone was counted a single time. This rearrangement joins TRBV9 to TRBJ2-5; D unresolved. The end of the DNA is better explained by TRBJ2-7, so the J call may be wrong. CDR1 SGDLS and CDR2 YYNGEE come from the germline V gene. There are 14 residues in the CDR3. The CDR3 loop is CASSVTFSSYEQYF. The CDR3 nucleotides read TGTGCCAGCAGCGTAACGTTCAGCTCCTACGAGCAGTACTTC.

J is TRBJ1-2 and V is TRBV6-6; no reliable D call. V was shortened by 3 bases and J by 4 bases, with 12 bases between the two germline ends. Germline CDR1 reads MNHNY; CDR2 reads SVGAGI (reference sequence). There are 14 residues in the CDR3. The chain's CDR3 is CASSYSPSGYGYTF. The CDR3 coding sequence is TGTGCCAGCAGTTATAGCCCCTCGGGCTATGGCTACACCTTC.

The CDR3 bases are TGTGCCAGTAGTCATGGAGCCACCGGGGAGCTGTTTTTT. As protein: CASSHGATGELFF. This chain connects TRBV19 to TRBJ2-2, with no clear D. Germline CDR1 LNHDA, CDR2 SQIVND (reference sequence). With 5 bases removed from V and 4 bases from J, the gap between germline ends came to 8 bases. The CDR3 loop spans 13 amino acids.

This chain uses TRBV9 with TRBJ2-7, with D possibly matching TRBD2 (6 bases). The CDR3 sequence is 14 residues long. In germline, CDR1 is SGDLS, CDR2 YYNGEE. V lost 3 bases to trimming and J lost 4 bases, with 14 bases between them. In nucleotides, the CDR3 is TGTGCCAGCAGCGCCGGGGCGGGGCGTTACGAGCAGTACTTC. Amino acid sequence: CASSAGAGRYEQYF.

V and J are TRBV2 and TRBJ1-1; D is unresolved. CDR1 and CDR2 (germline): SNHLY, FYNNEI. V lost 3 bases and J lost 0, with 5 bases in between. There are 13 residues in the CDR3. The CDR3 is CASSDHMNTEAFF. CDR3 in DNA: TGTGCCAGCAGTGATCACATGAACACTGAAGCTTTCTTT.

Written as DNA, the CDR3 is TGTGCCAGCAGCCAAGGATGGGGGATTGAAGCTTTCTTT. Its protein is CASSQGWGIEAFF. J is TRBJ1-1 and V is TRBV14; a possible D gene is TRBD1 (5 bases). Trimming stripped 1 base from V and 7 bases from J, with 10 bases between. Per the germline V gene, CDR1 is SGHDN and CDR2 is FVKESK. The CDR3 extends over 13 amino acids.

The chain uses TRBV7-6 and TRBJ2-7; D may be TRBD1 or TRBD2 (5 bases each). The ends were cut back, 3 bases at V and 4 bases at J, with 10 bases in the middle. Germline lookup yields CDR1 SGHVS and CDR2 FNYEAQ. The CDR3 loop spans 13 amino acids. CDR3 region: CASSFRDGYEQYF. DNA for the CDR3: TGTGCCAGCAGCTTCCGGGACGGATACGAGCAGTACTTC.

The chain carries TRBV5-5 and TRBJ2-5; no definite D call. The CDR3 sequence is 15 residues long. Trimming left V 4 bases short and J 0 bases short, with 13 bases between. The germline V gene has CDR1 SGHKS and CDR2 YYEKEE (reference sequence). This chain's CDR3 is CASSPSDAYQETQYF. The DNA for the CDR3 is TGTGCCAGCAGCCCATCCGACGCGTACCAAGAGACCCAGTACTTC.

The J gene is TRBJ2-5, the V gene TRBV18, with D possibly matching TRBD1 (6 bases). This CDR3 region has 16 residues. V was clipped by 4 bases and J by 4 bases, with 19 bases between them. Germline V gene data show CDR1 as KGHSH and CDR2 as LQKENI. As DNA, the CDR3 is TGTGCCAGCTCACAAATCCCAACAGGGTGGGGAGAGACCCAGTACTTC. Its translation: CASSQIPTGWGETQYF.